Listed here is a single T cell receptor (beta chain). The data derive from a study of blood T cell repertoires in COVID-19. As for the study in general: Samples came from the United States, Italy and Spain, spanning acute and convalescent COVID-19.

Germline CDR1 SGHTA, CDR2 FQGNSA. The ends were cut back, 0 bases at V and 5 bases at J, with 8 bases in the middle. The CDR3 has 14 residues. Measured with immunoSEQ multiplex PCR; TCRdb has only the in-frame clones, and not every one. Found here are hundreds of thousands of clones, 83% of them singletons; the top ten hold 3.6%. What was sequenced was PBMCs or T cells enriched from blood (not recorded which). The sequence was collected from a woman in her forties who had been exposed to COVID-19. This sequence joins TRBV7-2 and TRBJ1-5, with D hard to call. CDR3 loop: CASSLAYRDQPQHF. The DNA for the CDR3 is TGTGCCAGCAGCTTAGCCTACCGAGATCAGCCCCAGCATTTT.